This paragraph covers one T cell receptor (beta chain) sequence. Its antigen is as yet unknown. This specimen belongs to a study of OX40 agonist ivuxolimab in advanced cancers. Study-wide context: Cohort: about 80% men, mean age approximately 60, aged roughly 23 to 79.

CDR1 SNHLY and CDR2 FYNNEI come from the germline V gene. CDR3 length equals 14 residues. V gave up 6 bases and J gave up 2 bases; unmatched junction bases: 5. Study observations and caveats: CD8+ T cells were the subset that, on average, had more expanded clones than CD4+.

Sequencing used immunoSEQ multiplex PCR; TCRdb keeps in-frame clones, though not all of them. Of around 61,000 clones detected, 82% appear once; the ten largest clones hold roughly 5.1%. The J gene is TRBJ2-5, the V gene TRBV2; 8 nucleotides line up with TRBD1. The material sequenced was CD4+ or CD8+ T cells sorted from blood, taken in a trial of the OX40 agonist ivuxolimab. The receptor was derived from an adult with an advanced solid tumor such as melanoma, head and neck, liver or kidney cancer. CDR3 in amino acids: CASSRTGPQETQYF. DNA of the CDR3: TGTGCCAGCAGCAGGACAGGGCCTCAAGAGACCCAGTACTTC.